This T cell receptor beta chain emerged from a study of shared clonotypes between healthy human individuals (dated by TCRdb to 2018 to 2021). The study in broad terms: A few men and two women, aged 18 to 49 years, made up the cohort. Different laboratories and diverse techniques were used to prepare libraries and sequence TCR repertoires, to increase sequencing depth and limit assay-specific biases. Leukapheresis yielded between about 0.8 and 8.9 billion PBMCs per donor. For each donor, CD4 naive and CD4 memory were each run on three plates, CD8 naive on two plates, and CD8 memory on one plate. To estimate repertoire size and how much clonotype sharing occurs between individuals, the study deeply sequenced the blood TCR repertoires of 5 or 6 healthy adults.

Trimming takes 1 base from V and 2 bases from J, and the germline ends sit 3 bases apart. Spanning cysteine to phenylalanine, the CDR3 consists of 13 amino acids. Kept here is only the CDR3 DNA, which spans 39 bases and is read in frame from base 1. As encoded in the germline V gene, CDR1 is SGHTA while CDR2 is FQGNSA. The investigation overall reported the following: Even with the large sequencing depth, rarefaction of the sorted-subset datasets indicated that sequencing was incomplete. Sampling was limited to blood, and TCR repertoires in tissue likely differ from TCR repertoires in blood. About 4.5% of naive CD4, 3% to 3.5% of naive CD8, 2.3% of memory CD4, and about 0.4% of memory CD8 clonotypes were shared across a handful of donors. Because the study included only a small number of donors, the genetic and exposure-history diversity represented was limited. Compared with non-shared clonotypes, the clonotypes found in all four sorted-subset donors had higher generation probabilities. Naive subsets generally had larger estimated clonotype richness than memory subsets did. Pairwise subsampling indicated that sequencing depth was expected to affect the degree of clonotype sharing among donors.

Using the deep immunoSEQ assay, multiplex PCR amplified TCR CDR3 regions from genomic DNA. Genomic DNA extracted from each cell subset was distributed evenly over all wells of several immunoSEQ 96-well plates, and each plate served as one replicate. For sorted subsets, each replicate PCR was loaded with roughly 0.2 ug genomic DNA, equivalent to about 30,000 T cell genomes. Purified libraries were quantified with a Qubit 3.0 fluorometer, sized on a Bioanalyzer 2100, and re-quantified with the KAPA Library Quantification kit. Every immunoSEQ 96-well plate was sequenced on a dedicated single-read 150-cycle Illumina NextSeq 550 flow cell. Processing in the source paper ran as follows. Because only junctional sequences without quality scores were contained in the immunoSEQ output, filtering matching that applied to full-length reads could not be performed. To assign V/J genes and CDR3, sequences were annotated using PyIR, a Python wrapper for IgBLAST v1.9, with IMGT germline references. Any read was removed if the V/J assignment was weak (E-value above 1e-6), the CDR3 was missing, or the read contained stop codons, out-of-frame junctions, or ambiguous translated residues. A V3J clonotype was defined by an identical inferred V gene, J gene, and CDR3 amino acid sequence. To compute the percentage overlap between repertoires, the number of shared unique clonotypes was divided by the size of the smaller repertoire. Three approaches were used to assess repertoire richness: RTK rarefaction, the Chao1 estimator, and Recon v2.1 estimates of unobserved clonotypes. For all TCRbeta clonotypes obtained by the gDNA method from several donors, generation probabilities were computed with OLGA. The table was pulled from immuneACCESS by TCRdb, which kept in-frame rearrangements only. Such tables lose some clones; where checked, under half of the loss comes from unresolved V genes, and the rest has no known cause. The V and J calls and the clone size are those of that table, but D and trimming were determined from the DNA. The sample has about 2.4 million clones on record, 93% of them singletons. The top ten clones comprise 0.35% to 0.45% of the sample.

Points on this clone: Its antigen is currently not known. Base qualities were left out, and no much larger clone turns up one base away.

The donors were healthy, HIV-negative adults with no recently reported acute infections or vaccinations. All donors were Caucasian adults living in Nashville, Tennessee, USA. CD4+ T cells were enriched through magnetic negative selection, after which naive cells were positively selected on CD45RA and the remaining negative fraction served as the memory subset. Blood was collected by leukapheresis, and PBMCs were isolated by Ficoll-Histopaque density gradient centrifugation and then cryopreserved in liquid nitrogen vapor phase. Analytical flow cytometry was used to check the purity and quantity of every magnetically sorted T cell population. From each sorted fraction, genomic DNA was isolated and quantified by UV absorbance on a Nanodrop 2000c.

This chain is built from TRBV7-2 and TRBJ2-1, with the D gene not clear enough to name. The TCR was taken from a man aged 18 to 29 in good health. Some clones in this sample may be carry-over from other donors' samples. Specimen: naive CD4+ T cells from PBMCs. Explained via the paper, the cell subset or site label denotes: CD45RA+ positively selected. CDR3 loop: CASSLDAYNEQFF. The sequenced DNA: TGTGCCAGCAGCTTAGACGCCTACAATGAGCAGTTCTTC.